Listed below are T cell receptor beta chains from one sample, sequenced in a study of blood T cell repertoires in COVID-19. Only in-frame clones appear in the TCRdb table, and some are missing; sequencing was by immunoSEQ multiplex PCR. Of 88,000 or so clones listed, around 86% are singletons. Sequencing was done on a sample of peripheral blood. The receptors shown here come from a man aged 60 to 75 with acute or convalescent COVID-19. CDR3s leave out the opening cysteine and the closing phenylalanine or tryptophan. The order of the fields is CDR3 protein, V gene.

ASGLYEQY | TRBV27
ASSVGLAALYEQY | TRBV9
SGGQGNTIY | TRBV29-1
SVERSGQGAFARGNEQF | TRBV29-1
ASSLGVWETYEQY | TRBV5-6
ASSQLLRQGLGSGANVLT | TRBV4-1
ASSFIRDRDTEAF | TRBV6-7
ASILQTNTEAF | TRBV2
ASSLFGVGQY | TRBV7-9
AIRGAAREQY | TRBV10-3
ASSSRRTAIMNTEAF | TRBV7-8
ASSRSGQENIQY | TRBV18
ASSPGQGKYEQY | TRBV5-1
ASSFRDRGLEQF | TRBV5-1
ASSLAGLAGVGANVLT | TRBV3-1/TRBV3-2
ASSEARAGGPLSEQF | TRBV6-1
AWTGNSYEQY | TRBV6-5
ASSFGGTDGELF | TRBV5-1
ASSEVGSQVGSGNTIY | TRBV2
ASSPGGSEDEQY | TRBV19
ASSSLRGSQY | TRBV27
TSSQAPGTGTPNTEAF | TRBV1
ASSSAGASYEQY | TRBV27
ASSPGQGIYQPQH | TRBV18